This TCR beta chain was captured in a study of shared clonotypes between healthy human individuals. In the study overall: Each donor had three CD4 naive, three CD4 memory, two CD8 naive and one CD8 memory plate.

Notes on the study in general: Memory subsets generally showed smaller estimated richness than naive subsets did. It was observed that about 5% of naive CD4 clonotypes were shared across several donors.

V gave up 5 bases and J gave up 0 bases, with 11 bases separating them. The CDR3 totals 15 residues. The germline V gene encodes CDR1 SEHNR and CDR2 FQNEAQ (reference sequence). With respect to this clone: Its cognate antigen is unknown.

Assay: immunoSEQ multiplex PCR; the TCRdb copy retains only in-frame clones and omits some. Among nearly 750,000 clones listed, 55% to 75% were seen once. Sequencing used memory CD4+ T cells sorted from blood. Noted subset: CD45RA-negative fraction. This clonotype was obtained from a woman in her 30s in good health. V is TRBV7-9 and J is TRBJ1-3; D remains unclear. CDR3 nucleotide sequence: TGTGCCAGCAGCCGACGGGCCAGCTCTGGAAACACCATATATTTT. Its protein product is CASSRRASSGNTIYF. Complete variable domain (other parts from reference TRBV7-9 and TRBJ1-3): DTGVSQNPRHKITKRGQNVTFRCDPISEHNRLYWYRQTLGQGPEFLTYFQNEAQLEKSRLLSDRFSAERPKGSFSTLEIQRTEQGDSAMYLCASSRRASSGNTIYFGEGSWLTVV.